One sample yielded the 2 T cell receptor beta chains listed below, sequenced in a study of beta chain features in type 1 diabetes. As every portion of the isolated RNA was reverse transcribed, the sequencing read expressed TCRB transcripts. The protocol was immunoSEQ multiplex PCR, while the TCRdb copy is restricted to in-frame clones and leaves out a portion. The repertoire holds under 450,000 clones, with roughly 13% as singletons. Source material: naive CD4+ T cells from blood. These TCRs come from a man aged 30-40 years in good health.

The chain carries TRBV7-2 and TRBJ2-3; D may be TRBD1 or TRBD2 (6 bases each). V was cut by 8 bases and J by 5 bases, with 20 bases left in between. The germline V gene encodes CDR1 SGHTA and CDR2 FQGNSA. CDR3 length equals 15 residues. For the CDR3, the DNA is TGTGCCAGCGGTTCGACGGGGGCAAGGGGAGATACGCAGTATTTT. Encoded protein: CASGSTGARGDTQYF.

The CDR3 DNA reads as TGTGCCAGCAGTTTCGGCGGGGGGTCACCCCTCCACTTT. Translated: CASSFGGGSPLHF. This chain joins TRBV27 and TRBJ1-6; possible D gene TRBD1, 5 bases. This CDR3 contains 13 residues. Trimming took off 3 bases at V and 10 bases at J, with 10 bases between the two ends. From germline, CDR1 is MNHEY and CDR2 SMNVEV (reference sequence).